These 5 T cell receptor beta chains were all obtained from the same sample, sequenced in a study of monozygotic twins with inflammatory bowel disease. TCRdb reprocessed the 5' RACE reads, with one entry per CDR3 protein and no DNA. The listing records 400,000 or so distinct CDR3 sequences. The sequenced sample was blood. Source of these receptors: a human donor with ulcerative colitis or Crohn's disease, or a healthy co-twin of an affected twin (not recorded which).

The chain has TRBV5-1 and TRBJ2-6; the TRBD1 assignment by TCRdb is unverifiable without DNA. Germline CDR1 SGHRS, CDR2 YFSETQ. The CDR3 is made up of 16 amino acids. CDR3 region: CASQRDLNSGANVLTF.

This CDR3 is CAISEDRGYGYTF. V and J are TRBV10-3 and TRBJ1-2; TCRdb returns TRBD1, unconfirmable since there is no DNA. The CDR3 sequence is 13 residues long. Germline CDR1 and CDR2: ENHRY and SYGVKD.

The chain uses TRBV20-1 and TRBJ2-2; the TRBD2 assignment by TCRdb is unverifiable without DNA. CDR1 and CDR2 (germline): DFQATT, SNEGSKA (reference sequence). The CDR3 spans 17 residues. The CDR3 region is CSARPASGRPLGGELFF.

The chain couples TRBV7-9 to TRBJ2-7. Per germline, CDR1 SEHNR and CDR2 FQNEAQ (reference sequence). This CDR3 contains 14 residues. The CDR3 sequence is CASSFSSDTYEQYF.

The chain's CDR3 is CSDREPQGSRDGAKNIQYF. The chain links TRBV20-1 to TRBJ2-4; TCRdb selects TRBD1, and the lack of DNA leaves this call unchecked. The CDR3 has 19 residues. Germline CDR1 and CDR2: DFQATT and SNEGSKA (reference sequence).